The entry below gives a single TCR beta chain sequence along with its context. The assay was immunoSEQ multiplex PCR, and TCRdb's table has in-frame clones only and misses some. The table has roughly 700,000 clones, around two thirds seen once; the top ten hold about 1.8%. V was shortened by 4 bases and J by 2 bases, with 19 bases between the two germline ends. Germline lookup yields CDR1 SGHRS and CDR2 YFSETQ. This CDR3 has 16 amino acids. The sample belongs to a study of shared clonotypes between healthy human individuals. Caucasian adults living in Nashville, Tennessee, provided all samples. The split of CD4+ cells yielded CD45RA+ naive and CD45RA-negative memory subsets.

The sample comprised memory CD4+ T cells sorted from blood. Indicated subset: CD45RA-negative fraction. This rearrangement joins TRBV5-1 to TRBJ2-7; TRBD2 is a possible D gene (6 bases). The receptor's source is a young woman in good health. DNA for the CDR3: TGCGCCAGCAGCCCAATGCCGGGACGGGAGACCTACGAGCAGTACTTC. Protein: CASSPMPGRETYEQYF.